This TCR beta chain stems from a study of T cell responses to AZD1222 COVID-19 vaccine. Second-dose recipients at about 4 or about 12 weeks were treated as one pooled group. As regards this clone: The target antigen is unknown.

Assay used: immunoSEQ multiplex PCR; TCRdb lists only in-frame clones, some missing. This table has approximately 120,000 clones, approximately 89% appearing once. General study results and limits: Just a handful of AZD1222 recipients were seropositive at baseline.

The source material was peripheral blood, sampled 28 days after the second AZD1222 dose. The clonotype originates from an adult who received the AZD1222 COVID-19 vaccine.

CDR3 DNA: TGTGCCAGCAGTTTCCTAGGGGTCGACACCGGGGAGCTGTTTTTT. Its translation is CASSFLGVDTGELFF. The chain couples TRBV28 to TRBJ2-2; a weak D match, TRBD1 (5 bases). The germline gives CDR1 MDHEN, CDR2 SYDVKM. V was trimmed by 3 bases and J by 3 bases, leaving 11 bases between them. The CDR3 is made up of 15 amino acids. The variable domain in full, with the rest retrieved from reference TRBV28 and TRBJ2-2, is DVKVTQSSRYLVKRTGEKVFLECVQDMDHENMFWYRQDPGLGLRLIYFSYDVKMKEKGDIPEGYSVSREKKERFSLILESASTNQTSMYLCASSFLGVDTGELFFGEGSRLTVL.